These T cell receptor beta chains were read from a single sample in a study of cytomegalovirus exposure and HLA in healthy donors. The repertoire was sequenced with immunoSEQ multiplex PCR; TCRdb's copy has only in-frame clones and lacks some. The profile shows some 190,000 clones, roughly three quarters of them singletons. Sequencing input: PBMCs. Every receptor here comes from a woman in her twenties or thirties in good health and CMV-seropositive. CDR3s include the opening cysteine and the closing phenylalanine or tryptophan. A D gene is named only where the DNA matches it firmly. Size tells how often a clone was seen (once, few, many) or the class of an expanded clone, and some rows leave it out.

D gene: TRBD2
CDR3 length: 15
J gene: TRBJ2-3
V gene: TRBV15
clone size: .
CDR3 protein: CATSRLAGGPDTQYF
CDR3 DNA: TGTGCCACCAGCAGACTAGCGGGGGGGCCAGATACGCAGTATTTT

D gene: TRBD2
CDR3 length: 14
J gene: TRBJ2-3
V gene: TRBV28
clone size: .
CDR3 protein: CATQLAGGTDTQYF
CDR3 DNA: TGTGCCACCCAACTAGCGGGGGGCACAGATACGCAGTATTTT

D gene: TRBD1
CDR3 length: 17
J gene: TRBJ1-1
V gene: TRBV2
clone size: .
CDR3 protein: CASSRFGTGGMNTEAFF
CDR3 DNA: TGTGCCAGCAGCCGGTTCGGGACAGGGGGGATGAACACTGAAGCTTTCTTT

D gene: .
CDR3 length: 13
J gene: TRBJ2-2
V gene: TRBV28
clone size: .
CDR3 protein: CASSLQVAGELFF
CDR3 DNA: TGTGCCAGCAGTTTACAGGTCGCCGGGGAGCTGTTTTTT

D gene: .
CDR3 length: 15
J gene: TRBJ1-6
V gene: TRBV12-5
clone size: .
CDR3 protein: CASAPTGRLGSPLHF
CDR3 DNA: TGTGCTAGTGCCCCGACGGGGAGATTAGGATCACCCCTCCACTTT

D gene: TRBD1
CDR3 length: 14
J gene: TRBJ2-5
V gene: TRBV5-4
clone size: .
CDR3 protein: CASRRATGQETQYF
CDR3 DNA: TGTGCCAGCAGGCGGGCGACAGGGCAAGAGACCCAGTACTTC

D gene: TRBD2
CDR3 length: 14
J gene: TRBJ2-7
V gene: TRBV15
clone size: .
CDR3 protein: CATSGPGGSYEQYF
CDR3 DNA: TGTGCCACCAGCGGCCCGGGAGGCTCCTACGAGCAGTACTTC

D gene: TRBD1
CDR3 length: 16
J gene: TRBJ1-6
V gene: TRBV5-6
clone size: .
CDR3 protein: CASSWAGQAGNSPLHF
CDR3 DNA: TGTGCCAGCAGCTGGGCAGGACAGGCTGGCAATTCACCCCTCCACTTT

D gene: TRBD1
CDR3 length: 14
J gene: TRBJ1-2
V gene: TRBV2
clone size: .
CDR3 protein: CASIPGQGWYGYTF
CDR3 DNA: TGTGCCAGCATTCCGGGACAGGGCTGGTATGGCTACACCTTC

D gene: TRBD1
CDR3 length: 14
J gene: TRBJ1-1
V gene: TRBV6-5
clone size: .
CDR3 protein: CASSYTGGRTEAFF
CDR3 DNA: TGTGCCAGCAGTTACACAGGGGGCCGAACTGAAGCTTTCTTT

D gene: TRBD1
CDR3 length: 13
J gene: TRBJ2-1
V gene: TRBV14
clone size: once
CDR3 protein: CASSQMRTGSPFF
CDR3 DNA: TGTGCCAGCAGCCAAATGAGGACAGGTTCCCCTTTCTTC

D gene: TRBD1
CDR3 length: 15
J gene: TRBJ1-2
V gene: TRBV6-5
clone size: .
CDR3 protein: CASREGAPANYGYTF
CDR3 DNA: TGTGCCAGCAGAGAGGGGGCGCCAGCTAACTATGGCTACACCTTC

D gene: TRBD1
CDR3 length: 14
J gene: TRBJ2-3
V gene: TRBV29-1
clone size: few
CDR3 protein: CSVTGTGASDTQYF
CDR3 DNA: TGCAGCGTAACAGGGACAGGCGCCTCTGATACGCAGTATTTT

D gene: .
CDR3 length: 17
J gene: TRBJ1-5
V gene: TRBV5-1
clone size: .
CDR3 protein: CASRFKGHLYSNQPQHF
CDR3 DNA: TGCGCCAGCAGATTCAAAGGACACCTTTATAGCAATCAGCCCCAGCATTTT

D gene: .
CDR3 length: 16
J gene: TRBJ2-3
V gene: TRBV4-2
clone size: .
CDR3 protein: CASRRGGGHSTDTQYF
CDR3 DNA: TGTGCCAGCAGAAGGGGGGGCGGACATAGCACAGATACGCAGTATTTT

D gene: TRBD1
CDR3 length: 15
J gene: TRBJ1-1
V gene: TRBV10-3
clone size: .
CDR3 protein: CAISRQGAVATEAFF
CDR3 DNA: TGTGCCATCAGCCGACAGGGGGCAGTTGCCACTGAAGCTTTCTTT

D gene: TRBD2
CDR3 length: 19
J gene: TRBJ2-5
V gene: TRBV7-2
clone size: .
CDR3 protein: CASSLEMASGGGGQETQYF
CDR3 DNA: TGTGCCAGCAGCTTAGAAATGGCTAGCGGGGGCGGAGGTCAAGAGACCCAGTACTTC

D gene: .
CDR3 length: 16
J gene: TRBJ1-5
V gene: TRBV4-3
clone size: .
CDR3 protein: CASSQDLGAPNQPQHF
CDR3 DNA: TGCGCCAGCAGCCAAGATCTAGGGGCACCCAATCAGCCCCAGCATTTT

D gene: TRBD2
CDR3 length: 13
J gene: TRBJ2-7
V gene: TRBV27
clone size: once
CDR3 protein: CASSMSGGYEQYF
CDR3 DNA: TGTGCCAGCAGTATGAGCGGGGGCTACGAGCAGTACTTC

D gene: TRBD2
CDR3 length: 15
J gene: TRBJ2-4
V gene: TRBV6-5
clone size: .
CDR3 protein: CANNLGGLTKNIQYF
CDR3 DNA: TGTGCCAATAACCTGGGGGGGTTAACCAAAAACATTCAGTACTTC

D gene: .
CDR3 length: 13
J gene: TRBJ1-4
V gene: TRBV6-6
clone size: .
CDR3 protein: CASSYRGYEKLFF
CDR3 DNA: TGTGCCAGCAGTTACCGGGGATATGAAAAACTGTTTTTT

D gene: .
CDR3 length: 15
J gene: TRBJ2-3
V gene: TRBV10-1
clone size: .
CDR3 protein: CASSEYRMETDTQYF
CDR3 DNA: TGCGCCAGCAGTGAGTACCGGATGGAGACAGATACGCAGTATTTT

D gene: TRBD1
CDR3 length: 15
J gene: TRBJ2-7
V gene: TRBV9
clone size: once
CDR3 protein: CASSAQGQAVHEQYF
CDR3 DNA: TGTGCCAGCAGCGCACAGGGACAGGCGGTCCACGAGCAGTACTTC

D gene: TRBD2
CDR3 length: 15
J gene: TRBJ2-4
V gene: TRBV6-5
clone size: .
CDR3 protein: CASSPSGLAKNIQYF
CDR3 DNA: TGTGCCAGCAGTCCTAGCGGACTAGCCAAAAACATTCAGTACTTC

D gene: TRBD2
CDR3 length: 15
J gene: TRBJ2-3
V gene: TRBV11-2
clone size: .
CDR3 protein: CASSTERGGSYTQYF
CDR3 DNA: TGTGCCAGCAGCACCGAGCGGGGGGGCTCTTATACGCAGTATTTT

D gene: .
CDR3 length: 18
J gene: TRBJ2-6
V gene: TRBV9
clone size: .
CDR3 protein: CASSPLRDSSSGANVLTF
CDR3 DNA: TGTGCCAGCAGCCCCCTTCGGGACTCCAGCTCTGGGGCCAACGTCCTGACTTTC

D gene: .
CDR3 length: 15
J gene: TRBJ1-1
V gene: TRBV28
clone size: once
CDR3 protein: CASSFYQTPNTEAFF
CDR3 DNA: TGTGCCAGCAGTTTCTACCAGACACCGAACACTGAAGCTTTCTTT

D gene: .
CDR3 length: 12
J gene: TRBJ1-2
V gene: TRBV29-1
clone size: .
CDR3 protein: CSVVSQGLGYTF
CDR3 DNA: TGCAGCGTTGTGTCACAGGGTCTTGGCTACACCTTC

D gene: TRBD1
CDR3 length: 16
J gene: TRBJ2-6
V gene: TRBV6-8
clone size: few
CDR3 protein: CASTDRGQAGANVLTF
CDR3 DNA: TGTGCCAGCACCGACAGGGGACAGGCTGGGGCCAACGTCCTGACTTTC

D gene: .
CDR3 length: 18
J gene: TRBJ2-5
V gene: TRBV19
clone size: .
CDR3 protein: CARGDPDGFSPPQETQYF
CDR3 DNA: TGTGCCAGAGGGGATCCCGACGGCTTCTCCCCCCCGCAAGAGACCCAGTACTTC

D gene: .
CDR3 length: 20
J gene: TRBJ1-5
V gene: TRBV19
clone size: .
CDR3 protein: CASSIDIRNTGSYGNQPQHF
CDR3 DNA: TGTGCCAGTAGTATAGATATTCGTAACACCGGGTCGTACGGCAATCAGCCCCAGCATTTT

D gene: .
CDR3 length: 17
J gene: TRBJ1-3
V gene: TRBV5-1
clone size: .
CDR3 protein: CASSLVPGLSSGNTIYF
CDR3 DNA: TGCGCCAGCAGCTTGGTACCAGGTCTCAGCTCTGGAAACACCATATATTTT

D gene: .
CDR3 length: 16
J gene: TRBJ1-2
V gene: TRBV28
clone size: .
CDR3 protein: CASRKPYRVRNYGYTF
CDR3 DNA: TGTGCCAGCAGAAAACCCTACAGGGTACGGAACTATGGCTACACCTTC

D gene: .
CDR3 length: 13
J gene: TRBJ1-4
V gene: TRBV9
clone size: medium-sized
CDR3 protein: CASSPQGREKLFF
CDR3 DNA: TGTGCCAGCAGCCCACAGGGTCGAGAAAAACTGTTTTTT

D gene: TRBD2
CDR3 length: 14
J gene: TRBJ2-1
V gene: TRBV6-4
clone size: few
CDR3 protein: CASSDGGGYNEQFF
CDR3 DNA: TGTGCCAGCAGTGACGGCGGGGGGTACAATGAGCAGTTCTTC

D gene: .
CDR3 length: 18
J gene: TRBJ2-3
V gene: TRBV12-5
clone size: .
CDR3 protein: CASDCLVDGDTSTDTQYF
CDR3 DNA: TGTGCTAGTGATTGCCTAGTAGACGGAGATACTAGCACAGATACGCAGTATTTT